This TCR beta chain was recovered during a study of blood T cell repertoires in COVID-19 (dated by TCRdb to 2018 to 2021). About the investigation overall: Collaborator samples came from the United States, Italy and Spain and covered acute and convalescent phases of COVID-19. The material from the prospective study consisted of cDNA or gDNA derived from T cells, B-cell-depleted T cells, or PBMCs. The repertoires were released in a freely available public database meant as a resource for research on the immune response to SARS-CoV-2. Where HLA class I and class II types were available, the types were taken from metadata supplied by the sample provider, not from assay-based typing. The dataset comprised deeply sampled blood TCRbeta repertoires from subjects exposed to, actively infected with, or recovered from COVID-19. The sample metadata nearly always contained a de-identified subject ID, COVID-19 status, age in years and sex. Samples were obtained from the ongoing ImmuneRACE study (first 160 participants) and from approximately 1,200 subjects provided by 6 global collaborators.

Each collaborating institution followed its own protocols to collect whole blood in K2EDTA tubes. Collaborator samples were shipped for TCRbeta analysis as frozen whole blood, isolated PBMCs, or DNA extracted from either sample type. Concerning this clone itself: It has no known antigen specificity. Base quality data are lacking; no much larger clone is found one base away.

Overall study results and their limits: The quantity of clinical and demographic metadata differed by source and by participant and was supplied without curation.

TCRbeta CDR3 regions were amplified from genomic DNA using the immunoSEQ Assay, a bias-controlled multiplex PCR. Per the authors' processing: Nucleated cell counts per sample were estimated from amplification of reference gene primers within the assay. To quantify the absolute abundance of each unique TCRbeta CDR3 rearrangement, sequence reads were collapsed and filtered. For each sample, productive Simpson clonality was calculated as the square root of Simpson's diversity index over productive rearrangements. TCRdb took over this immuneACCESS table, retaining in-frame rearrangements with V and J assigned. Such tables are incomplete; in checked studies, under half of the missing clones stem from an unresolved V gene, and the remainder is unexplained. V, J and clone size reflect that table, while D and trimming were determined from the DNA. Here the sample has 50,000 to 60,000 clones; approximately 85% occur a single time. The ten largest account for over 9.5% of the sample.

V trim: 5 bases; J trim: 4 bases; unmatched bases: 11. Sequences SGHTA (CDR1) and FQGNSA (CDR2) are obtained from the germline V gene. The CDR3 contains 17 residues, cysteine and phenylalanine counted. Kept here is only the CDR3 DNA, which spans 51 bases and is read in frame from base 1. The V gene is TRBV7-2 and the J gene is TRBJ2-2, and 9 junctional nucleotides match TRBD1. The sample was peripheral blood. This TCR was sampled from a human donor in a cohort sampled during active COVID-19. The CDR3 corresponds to CASSQKGGQGITGELFF. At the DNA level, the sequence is TGTGCCAGCAGCCAGAAGGGGGGACAGGGAATCACCGGGGAGCTGTTTTTT.